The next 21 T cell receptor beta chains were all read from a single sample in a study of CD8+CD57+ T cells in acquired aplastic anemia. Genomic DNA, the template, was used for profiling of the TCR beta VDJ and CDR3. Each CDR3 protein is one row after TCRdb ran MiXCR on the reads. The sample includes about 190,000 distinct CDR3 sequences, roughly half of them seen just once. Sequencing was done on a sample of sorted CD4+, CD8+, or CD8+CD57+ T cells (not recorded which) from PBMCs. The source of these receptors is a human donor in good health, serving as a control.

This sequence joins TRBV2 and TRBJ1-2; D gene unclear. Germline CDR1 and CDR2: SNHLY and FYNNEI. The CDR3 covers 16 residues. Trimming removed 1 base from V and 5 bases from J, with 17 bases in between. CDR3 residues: CASSEGRATLGYGYTF. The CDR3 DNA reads TGTGCCAGCAGTGAAGGGAGGGCCACCTTAGGATATGGCTACACCTTC.

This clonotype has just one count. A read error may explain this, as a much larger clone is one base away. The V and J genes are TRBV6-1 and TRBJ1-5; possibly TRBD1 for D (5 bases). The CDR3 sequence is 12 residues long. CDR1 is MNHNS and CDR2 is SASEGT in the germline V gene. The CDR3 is CASRDNNQPRHF. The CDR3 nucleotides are TGTGCCAGCAGGGACAACAATCAGCCCCGGCATTTT.

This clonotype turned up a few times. CDR3 nucleotides: TGTGCCAGCAGCTTGGCAGGGTCGCGGTATGGCTACACCTTC. Protein product: CASSLAGSRYGYTF. V usage is TRBV7-2 and J usage is TRBJ1-2; D may be TRBD1 (5 bases). The CDR3 totals 14 residues. V lost 3 bases, J lost 5 bases, and 13 bases lay in between. Germline assignment: CDR1 SGHTA and CDR2 FQGNSA.

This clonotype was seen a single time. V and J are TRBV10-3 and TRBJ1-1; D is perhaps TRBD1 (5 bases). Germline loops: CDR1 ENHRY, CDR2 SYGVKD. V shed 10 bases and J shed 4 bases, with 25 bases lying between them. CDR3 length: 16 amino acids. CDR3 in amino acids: CASDGGGGGKATEAFF. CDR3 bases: TGTGCCAGCGATGGGGGGGGGGGGGGGAAGGCCACTGAAGCTTTCTTT.

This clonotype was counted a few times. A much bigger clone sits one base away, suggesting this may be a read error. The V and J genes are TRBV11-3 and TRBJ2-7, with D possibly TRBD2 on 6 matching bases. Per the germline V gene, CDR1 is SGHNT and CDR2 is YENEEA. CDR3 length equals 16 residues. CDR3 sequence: CASNPPGVESSYGQYF. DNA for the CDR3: TGTGCCAGCAACCCCCCGGGAGTCGAGAGCTCCTACGGGCAGTACTTC.

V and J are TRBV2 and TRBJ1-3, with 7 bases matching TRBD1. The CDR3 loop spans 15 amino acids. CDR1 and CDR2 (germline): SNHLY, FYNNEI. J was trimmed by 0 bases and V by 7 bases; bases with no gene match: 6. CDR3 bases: TGTGCCAGCAATACGGGACAGATCTCTGGAAACACCATATATTTT. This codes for CASNTGQISGNTIYF.

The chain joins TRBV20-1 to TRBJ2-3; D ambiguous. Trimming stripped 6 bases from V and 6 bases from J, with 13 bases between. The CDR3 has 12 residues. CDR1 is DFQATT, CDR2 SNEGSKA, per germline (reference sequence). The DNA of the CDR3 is TGCAGTGCCGAGCCATCTGTTGATACGCAGTATTTT. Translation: CSAEPSVDTQYF.

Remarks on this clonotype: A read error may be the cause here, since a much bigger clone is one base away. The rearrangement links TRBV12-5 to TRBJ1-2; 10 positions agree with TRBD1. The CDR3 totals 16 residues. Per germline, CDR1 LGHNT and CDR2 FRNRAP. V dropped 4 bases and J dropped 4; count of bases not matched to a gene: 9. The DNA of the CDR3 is TGTGCTAGTGGTTCGTCCCCGACAGGGGGCTTCTATGGCTACACCTTC. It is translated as CASGSSPTGGFYGYTF.

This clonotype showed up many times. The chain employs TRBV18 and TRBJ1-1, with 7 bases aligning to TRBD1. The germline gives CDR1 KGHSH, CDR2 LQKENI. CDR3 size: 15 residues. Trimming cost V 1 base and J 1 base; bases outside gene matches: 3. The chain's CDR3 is CASSPRGQQNTEAFF. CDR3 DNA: TGTGCCAGCTCACCACGGGGACAGCAGAACACTGAAGCTTTCTTT.

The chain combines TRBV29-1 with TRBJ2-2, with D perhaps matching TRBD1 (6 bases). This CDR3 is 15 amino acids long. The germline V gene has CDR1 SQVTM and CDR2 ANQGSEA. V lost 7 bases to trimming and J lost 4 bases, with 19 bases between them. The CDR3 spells CSAAHTLQGTGELFF. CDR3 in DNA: TGCAGCGCAGCCCATACCTTACAGGGCACCGGGGAGCTGTTTTTT.

The CDR3 coding sequence is TGTGCCATCAGGCCCGGGACGGCCGAGCAGTACTTC. The encoded protein is CAIRPGTAEQYF. The chain links TRBV10-3 to TRBJ2-7; D possibly matches TRBD1 or TRBD2 (5 bases each). The V gene lost 6 bases and the J gene lost 6 bases, with 12 bases spanning the gap. This CDR3 region has 12 residues. Per the germline V gene, CDR1 is ENHRY and CDR2 is SYGVKD.

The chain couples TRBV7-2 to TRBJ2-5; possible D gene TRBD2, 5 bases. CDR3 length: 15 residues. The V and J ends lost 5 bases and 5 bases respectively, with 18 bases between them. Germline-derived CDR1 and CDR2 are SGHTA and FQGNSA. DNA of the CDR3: TGTGCCAGCAGCCGCCGCTGGTCGCCGGGGGAGACCCAGTACTTC. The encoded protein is CASSRRWSPGETQYF.

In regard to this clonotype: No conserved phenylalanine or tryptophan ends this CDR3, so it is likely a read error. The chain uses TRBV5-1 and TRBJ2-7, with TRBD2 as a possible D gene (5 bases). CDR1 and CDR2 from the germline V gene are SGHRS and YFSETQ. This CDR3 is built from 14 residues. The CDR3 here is CAGSLVGNSYEQYL. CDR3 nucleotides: TGCGCCGGCAGCTTGGTCGGGAACTCCTACGAGCAGTACCTC.

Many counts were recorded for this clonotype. CDR3 loop: CASSLVSGQLYGYTF. In DNA form, the CDR3 reads TGTGCCAGCAGCTTAGTTTCCGGACAGCTCTATGGCTACACCTTC. The genes are TRBV11-2 and TRBJ1-2, with a weak D call TRBD1 (6 bases). V gave up 1 base and J gave up 4 bases, with 13 bases separating them. Per germline, CDR1 SGHAT and CDR2 FQNNGV. This CDR3 comprises 15 residues.

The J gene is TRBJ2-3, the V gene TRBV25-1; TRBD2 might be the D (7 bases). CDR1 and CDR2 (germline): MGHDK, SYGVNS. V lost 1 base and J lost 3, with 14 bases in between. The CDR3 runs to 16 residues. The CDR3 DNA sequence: TGTGCCAGCAGTGAATGGGGGGGGGCCGGGACAGATACGCAGTATTTT. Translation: CASSEWGGAGTDTQYF.

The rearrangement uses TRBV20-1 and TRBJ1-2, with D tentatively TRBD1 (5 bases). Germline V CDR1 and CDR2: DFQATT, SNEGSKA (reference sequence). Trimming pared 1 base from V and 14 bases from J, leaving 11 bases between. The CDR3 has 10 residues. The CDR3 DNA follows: TGCAGTGCTAGAGGGGACCTGCTAACCTTC. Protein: CSARGDLLTF.

In nucleotides, the CDR3 is TGTGCCAGCAGCTTAGGAGGGGCAGCGGAAGAGACCCAGTACTTC. As protein: CASSLGGAAEETQYF. This chain links TRBV11-2 with TRBJ2-5; D possibly matches TRBD1 or TRBD2 (5 bases each). CDR3 length: 15 amino acids. V gave up 1 base and J gave up 3 bases, with 12 bases separating them. The germline V gene encodes CDR1 SGHAT and CDR2 FQNNGV.

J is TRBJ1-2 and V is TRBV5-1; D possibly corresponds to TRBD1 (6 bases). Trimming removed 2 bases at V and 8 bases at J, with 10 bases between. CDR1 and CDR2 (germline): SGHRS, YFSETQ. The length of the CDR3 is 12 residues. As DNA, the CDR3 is TGCGCCAGCAGCTTAGACAGGCACGGCTACACCTTC. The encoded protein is CASSLDRHGYTF.

CDR3 coding DNA: TGTGCCACCAGCAGAGATCAGGGGGCCCACTCCTACGAGCAGTACTTC. It specifies CATSRDQGAHSYEQYF. The chain couples TRBV15 to TRBJ2-7; 8 nucleotides line up with TRBD1. The junction had 4 bases not matched to a gene; V was cut back by 0 bases and J by 0 bases. The germline CDR1 and CDR2 sequences are LNHNV and YYDKDF (reference sequence). The CDR3 loop spans 16 amino acids.

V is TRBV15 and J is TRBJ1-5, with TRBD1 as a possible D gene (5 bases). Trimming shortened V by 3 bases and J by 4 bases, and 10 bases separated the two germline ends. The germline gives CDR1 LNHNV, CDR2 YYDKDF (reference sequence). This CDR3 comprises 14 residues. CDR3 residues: CATSSVRQNQPQHF. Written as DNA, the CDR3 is TGTGCCACCAGCAGCGTCCGACAGAATCAGCCCCAGCATTTT.

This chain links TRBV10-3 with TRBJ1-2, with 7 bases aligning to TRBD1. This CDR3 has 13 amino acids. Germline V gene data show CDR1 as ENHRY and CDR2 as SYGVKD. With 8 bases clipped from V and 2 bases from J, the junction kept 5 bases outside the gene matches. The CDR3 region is CAISRDRNYGYTF. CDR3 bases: TGTGCCATCTCCCGGGACAGAAACTATGGCTACACCTTC.